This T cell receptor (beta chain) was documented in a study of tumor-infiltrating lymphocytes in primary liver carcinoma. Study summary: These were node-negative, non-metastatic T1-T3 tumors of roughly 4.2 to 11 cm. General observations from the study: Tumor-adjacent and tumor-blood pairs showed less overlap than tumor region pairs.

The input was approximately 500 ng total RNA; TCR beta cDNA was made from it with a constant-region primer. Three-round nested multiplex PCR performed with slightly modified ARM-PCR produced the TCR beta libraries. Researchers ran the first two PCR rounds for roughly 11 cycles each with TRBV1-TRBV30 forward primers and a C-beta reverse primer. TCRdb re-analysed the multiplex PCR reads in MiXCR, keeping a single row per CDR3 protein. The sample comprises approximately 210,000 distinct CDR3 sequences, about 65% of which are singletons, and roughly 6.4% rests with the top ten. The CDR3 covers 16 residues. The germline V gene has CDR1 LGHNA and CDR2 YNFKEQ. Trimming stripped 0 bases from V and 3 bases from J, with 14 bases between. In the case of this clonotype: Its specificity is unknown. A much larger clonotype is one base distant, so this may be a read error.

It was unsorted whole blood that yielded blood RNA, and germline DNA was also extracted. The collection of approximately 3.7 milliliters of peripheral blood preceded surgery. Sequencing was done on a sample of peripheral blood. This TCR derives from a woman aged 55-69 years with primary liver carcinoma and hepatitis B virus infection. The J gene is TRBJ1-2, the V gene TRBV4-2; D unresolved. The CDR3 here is CASSQDRWAGYYGYTF. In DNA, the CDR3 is TGTGCCAGCAGCCAAGATCGTTGGGCAGGATACTATGGCTACACCTTC.